This TCR beta chain was sequenced during a study of vaccination and CD4 T cells after COVID-19. Treatment: roughly 10-day PBMC culture with coronavirus spike peptide pools or control peptides (ViraFEST assay). CD4+ T cells of the unexposed donor were collected before the COVID-19 pandemic (2011-2018). Germline V gives CDR1 MNHEY, CDR2 SMNVEV (reference sequence). Trimming cost V 3 bases and J 0 bases, with 29 bases left between them. The CDR3 is 21 residues long. The Oncomine TCR Beta short-read assay generated sequence data from the DNA of cultured CD4+ T cells. One entry per CDR3 protein, called by TCRdb with MiXCR from the PCR reads. Of more than 6,500 distinct CDR3 sequences listed, about two fifths were seen once; the top ten hold roughly 40%. Remarks on this clonotype: Its antigen remains unknown.

Sequencing used CD4+ T cells from blood, cultured in vitro. The origin of this receptor is a human donor in good health. The gene calls are TRBV27 and TRBJ1-1; D is undetermined. This chain's CDR3 is CASSFIPPLYLTTRMNTEAFF. CDR3 nucleotides: TGTGCCAGCAGTTTCATTCCCCCCCTTTATCTCACCACGAGAATGAACACTGAAGCTTTCTTT.